This entry lists 20 T cell receptor beta chains sequenced from one sample in a study of a mutant IDH1 vaccine in newly diagnosed glioma. The time point is: week 47, end of study. Doses consisted of 300 ug of mutant IDH1 20-mer peptide each, paired with topical imiquimod. Sequenced by immunoSEQ multiplex PCR; TCRdb stores in-frame clones only, minus some. The sample has approximately 25,000 clones, 82% seen once. These receptors have no known antigen. The source material was PBMCs, sampled from a glioma patient whose treatment included an IDH1 peptide vaccine. Every receptor here comes from a man between 40 and 49 years old with glioma. Some clones in this sample may be carry-over from other donors' samples.

The V call is TRBV19, the J call TRBJ1-6, with D perhaps matching TRBD1 (5 bases). The CDR3 is 13 amino acids. Trimming cost V 6 bases and J 5 bases, with 8 bases left between them. From germline, CDR1 is LNHDA and CDR2 SQIVND (reference sequence). CDR3 coding DNA: TGTGCCAGTAGGGGGGGTAATAATTCACCCCTCCACTTT. Its protein is CASRGGNNSPLHF.

This chain connects TRBV7-6 to TRBJ2-7; D unresolved. Germline V lookup: CDR1 SGHVS, CDR2 FNYEAQ. V lost 1 base and J 3 bases, leaving 7 bases between the germline ends. The CDR3 consists of 13 residues. The CDR3 nucleotides read TGTGCCAGCAGCTTAGGTAGGGACTACGAGCAGTACTTC. Protein product: CASSLGRDYEQYF.

The rearrangement links TRBV4-3 to TRBJ1-2; no clear D gene. Per germline, CDR1 LGHNA and CDR2 YSLEER. This CDR3 contains 14 residues. Trimming took 4 bases from V and 6 from J, leaving 15 bases between them. The CDR3 protein is CASSPTGISDGYTF. CDR3 nucleotides: TGCGCCAGCAGCCCCACCGGAATAAGTGATGGCTACACCTTC.

This clone was seen just once. The chain employs TRBV11-2 and TRBJ2-3; D assignment may be TRBD1 or TRBD2 (5 bases each). The CDR3 is 15 amino acids. V was clipped by 0 bases and J by 8 bases, with 15 bases between them. CDR1 and CDR2 (germline): SGHAT, FQNNGV. The CDR3: CASSLDRRDLGTQYF. DNA for the CDR3: TGTGCCAGCAGCTTAGATCGACGGGACCTGGGTACGCAGTATTTT.

The chain joins TRBV30 to TRBJ1-5, with D possibly being TRBD1 (5 bases). Trimming pared 5 bases from V and 6 bases from J, leaving 14 bases between. CDR3 length: 13 residues. Germline lookup yields CDR1 GTSNPN and CDR2 SVGIG (reference sequence). CDR3 region: CAWGPDGGQPQHF. The CDR3 coding sequence is TGTGCCTGGGGACCCGATGGGGGTCAGCCCCAGCATTTT.

The V gene is TRBV29-1, the J gene TRBJ2-5; D uncertain. Trimming took 7 bases from V and 2 from J, leaving 5 bases between them. Germline V lookup: CDR1 SQVTM, CDR2 ANQGSEA. The CDR3 length is 10 residues. The CDR3 loop is CSAVQETQYF. The DNA of the CDR3 is TGCAGCGCGGTACAAGAGACCCAGTACTTC.

CDR3 amino acids: CASSQVGGSGTEAFF. In DNA form, the CDR3 reads TGCGCCAGCAGCCAGGTGGGGGGTTCTGGCACTGAAGCTTTCTTT. The chain links TRBV4-3 to TRBJ1-1; tentative D call: TRBD1 (5 bases). Trimming took off 3 bases at V and 4 bases at J, with 15 bases between the two ends. Germline V gives CDR1 LGHNA, CDR2 YSLEER. This CDR3 is built from 15 residues.

V is TRBV7-6 and J is TRBJ1-4; no reliable D call. Germline V gene data show CDR1 as SGHVS and CDR2 as FNYEAQ. Trimming removed 2 bases at V and 0 bases at J, with 10 bases between. The length of the CDR3 is 16 residues. CDR3 sequence (DNA): TGTGCCAGCAGCTTAATGATAGCTGCAACTAATGAAAAACTGTTTTTT. Translating it yields CASSLMIAATNEKLFF.

The chain joins TRBV19 to TRBJ1-1; the D is unclear. The germline gives CDR1 LNHDA, CDR2 SQIVND (reference sequence). The CDR3 spans 15 residues. The V end lost 0 bases, the J end lost 1 base, and 9 bases lay between the germline ends. As DNA, the CDR3 is TGTGCCAGTAGTATAGAGCGGCTGAAGAACACTGAAGCTTTCTTT. Amino acids: CASSIERLKNTEAFF.

The V and J genes are TRBV4-1 and TRBJ1-6; D gene ambiguous. Germline lookup yields CDR1 MGHRA and CDR2 YSYEKL. This CDR3 spans 16 amino acids. Trimming cost V 5 bases and J 3 bases, with 14 bases left between them. CDR3 sequence: CASSLTTGVYNSPLHF. CDR3 DNA: TGCGCCAGCAGCTTAACGACCGGGGTCTATAATTCACCCCTCCACTTT.

The V call is TRBV5-1, the J call TRBJ1-2; tentatively, D is TRBD1 (6 bases). The V gene's germline CDR1 is SGHRS and CDR2 YFSETQ. V gave up 1 base and J gave up 5 bases, with 9 bases separating them. The CDR3 is 13 amino acids. CDR3 sequence: CASSLRQGYGYTF. CDR3 nucleotide sequence: TGCGCCAGCAGCTTGCGGCAGGGGTATGGCTACACCTTC. The complete variable domain, with remaining parts taken from reference TRBV5-1 and TRBJ1-2, reads KAGVTQTPRYLIKTRGQQVTLSCSPISGHRSVSWYQQTPGQGLQFLFEYFSETQRNKGNFPGRFSGRQFSNSRSEMNVSTLELGDSALYLCASSLRQGYGYTFGSGTRLTVV.

This clone was detected only a few times. The chain employs TRBV7-9 and TRBJ2-7; 9 bases fit TRBD1. Trimming at V came to 6 bases and at J to 3 bases, leaving 3 bases not matched to a gene. In germline, CDR1 is SEHNR, CDR2 FQNEAQ (reference sequence). CDR3 length: 13 amino acids. CDR3 amino acids: CASSGTGFYEQYF. Written as DNA, the CDR3 is TGTGCCAGCAGTGGGACAGGGTTCTACGAGCAGTACTTC.

This chain links TRBV10-1 with TRBJ2-5; no clear D gene. Germline V gene lookup returns CDR1 WNHNN and CDR2 SYGVQD (reference sequence). There are 13 residues in the CDR3. V lost 0 bases and J 5 bases, leaving 7 bases between the germline ends. The CDR3 region has the DNA TGCGCCAGCAGTGAGTCGAGATTGGAGACCCAGTACTTC. Translating it yields CASSESRLETQYF.

Points on this clone: Germline is not matched at one junction end, which may reflect a read error. The chain carries TRBV5-1 and TRBJ1-1; possibly TRBD1 for D (5 bases). The CDR3 is 14 residues long. Germline loops: CDR1 SGHRS, CDR2 YFSETQ. CDR3 region: CASTLGPGGTEAFF. The CDR3 region has the DNA TGCGCCAGCACCTTGGGACCGGGTGGAACTGAAGCTTTCTTT.

The genes are TRBV5-4 and TRBJ2-2; no definite D call. The germline V gene encodes CDR1 SGHNT and CDR2 YYREEE (reference sequence). The CDR3 totals 14 residues. Deletions cut 4 bases from V and 3 bases from J, with 10 bases between. As DNA, the CDR3 is TGTGCCAGCAGCCTGGTTGGTTACACCGGGGAGCTGTTTTTT. Translated: CASSLVGYTGELFF.

Note on this clone: One junction end does not reproduce the germline sequence, and a read error may be involved. The rearrangement uses TRBV5-1 and TRBJ1-1; D unclear. Germline-derived CDR1 and CDR2 are SGHRS and YFSETQ. This CDR3 is 13 amino acids long. The CDR3 is CASSSQANTEAFF. The CDR3 DNA sequence: TGCGCCTCGTCCTCTCAGGCGAACACTGAGGCTTTCTTT.

V and J are TRBV7-7 and TRBJ2-5; either TRBD1 or TRBD2 may supply D (5 bases each). The V and J ends lost 0 bases and 3 bases respectively, with 11 bases between them. CDR3 length equals 15 residues. Per the germline V gene, CDR1 is SSHAT and CDR2 is FNYEAQ (reference sequence). CDR3 region: CASSLAAGREETQYF. The CDR3, as DNA: TGTGCCAGCAGCTTAGCGGCAGGGCGGGAAGAGACCCAGTACTTC.

The chain uses TRBV9 and TRBJ2-7, with D tentatively TRBD1 or TRBD2 (5 bases each). This CDR3 is 16 amino acids long. The ends were cut back, 4 bases at V and 4 bases at J, with 21 bases in the middle. CDR1 and CDR2 (germline): SGDLS, YYNGEE. The CDR3 loop reads CASSSSPRDALYEQYF. The CDR3 coding sequence is TGTGCCAGCAGCTCATCCCCCCGGGACGCCTTGTACGAGCAGTACTTC.

This clone showed up just a few times. This chain connects TRBV18 to TRBJ1-1, with D possibly being TRBD1 (5 bases). CDR1 and CDR2 from the germline V gene are KGHSH and LQKENI. The CDR3 covers 15 residues. V was pared by 2 bases and J by 2 bases, with 12 bases between. The CDR3: CASSPTTGQNTEAFF. The DNA of the CDR3 is TGTGCCAGCTCACCAACCACAGGTCAAAACACTGAAGCTTTCTTT. Based on the CDR3 plus reference TRBV18 and TRBJ1-1, the full variable domain is NAGVMQNPRHLVRRRGQEARLRCSPMKGHSHVYWYRQLPEEGLKFMVYLQKENIIDESGMPKERFSAEFPKEGPSILRIQQVVRGDSAAYFCASSPTTGQNTEAFFGQGTRLTVV.

The rearrangement joins TRBV27 to TRBJ2-1; 8 bases fit TRBD1. The CDR3 length is 14 residues. J was trimmed by 5 bases and V by 5 bases; bases with no gene match: 5. Germline CDR1 MNHEY, CDR2 SMNVEV (reference sequence). For the CDR3, the DNA is TGTGCCAGCAGTCCCGGGACAGGACACAATGAGCAGTTCTTC. This translates into CASSPGTGHNEQFF.